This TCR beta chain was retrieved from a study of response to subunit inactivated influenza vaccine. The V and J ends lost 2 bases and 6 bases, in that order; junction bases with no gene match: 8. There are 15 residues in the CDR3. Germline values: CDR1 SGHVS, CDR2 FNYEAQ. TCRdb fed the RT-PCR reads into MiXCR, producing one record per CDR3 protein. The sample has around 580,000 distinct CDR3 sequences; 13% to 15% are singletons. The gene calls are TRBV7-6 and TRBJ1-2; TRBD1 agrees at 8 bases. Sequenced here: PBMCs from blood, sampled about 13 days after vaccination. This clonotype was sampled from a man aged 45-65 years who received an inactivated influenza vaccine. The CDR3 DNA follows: TGTGCCAGCAGCTTACCCGGGACAGGTTGGGATGGCTACACCTTC. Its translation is CASSLPGTGWDGYTF.